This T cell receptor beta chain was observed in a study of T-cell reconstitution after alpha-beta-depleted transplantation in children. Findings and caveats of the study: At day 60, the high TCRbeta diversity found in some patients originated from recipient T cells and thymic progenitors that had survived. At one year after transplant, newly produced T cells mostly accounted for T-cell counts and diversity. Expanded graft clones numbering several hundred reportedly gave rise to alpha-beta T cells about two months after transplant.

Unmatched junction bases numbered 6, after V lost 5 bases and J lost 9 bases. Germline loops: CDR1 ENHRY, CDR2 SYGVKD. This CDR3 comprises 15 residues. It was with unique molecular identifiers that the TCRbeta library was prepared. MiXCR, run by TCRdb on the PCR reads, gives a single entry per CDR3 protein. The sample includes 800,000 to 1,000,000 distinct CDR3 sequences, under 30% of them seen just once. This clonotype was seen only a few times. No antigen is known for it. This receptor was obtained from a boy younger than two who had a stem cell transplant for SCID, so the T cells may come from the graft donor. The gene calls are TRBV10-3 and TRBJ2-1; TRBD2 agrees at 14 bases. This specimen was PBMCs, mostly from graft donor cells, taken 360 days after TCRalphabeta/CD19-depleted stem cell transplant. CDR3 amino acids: CAISSTSGGAGEQFF. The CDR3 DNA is TGTGCCATCAGTTCGACTAGCGGGGGGGCCGGTGAGCAGTTCTTC.